Each of the 6 T cell receptor beta chains below was sequenced from the same sample in a study of cytomegalovirus exposure and HLA in healthy donors. Primers for the PCR totalled 60 Vbeta and 13 Jbeta. Libraries were prepared by immunoSEQ multiplex PCR; TCRdb keeps only in-frame clonotypes and omits some of them. In the table there are under 150,000 clones, approximately 80% of which are singletons. The sequencing sample was made of PBMCs. These receptors came from a woman aged 40-49 years in good health and CMV-seronegative.

V usage is TRBV6-5 and J usage is TRBJ2-7; TRBD1 matches at 10 bases. V was pared by 2 bases and J by 5 bases, with 6 bases of the junction left unmatched. The CDR3 length is 15 residues. CDR1 MNHEY and CDR2 SVGAGI come from the germline V gene. The CDR3 sequence is CASSYARDRGHEQYF. The CDR3 DNA reads as TGTGCCAGCAGTTACGCCCGGGACAGGGGCCACGAGCAGTACTTC.

The genes are TRBV11-2 and TRBJ1-2; 7 nucleotides align to TRBD1. This CDR3 is built from 13 residues. V shed 5 bases, J shed 2 bases, and the junction held 2 bases outside the gene matches. CDR1 is SGHAT, CDR2 FQNNGV, per germline. CDR3 DNA sequence: TGTGCCAGCAGCCCGGGACAGAACTATGGCTACACCTTC. Protein: CASSPGQNYGYTF. The complete variable domain, with remaining parts taken from reference TRBV11-2 and TRBJ1-2, reads EAGVAQSPRYKIIEKRQSVAFWCNPISGHATLYWYQQILGQGPKLLIQFQNNGVVDDSQLPKDRFSAERLKGVDSTLKIQPAKLEDSAVYLCASSPGQNYGYTFGSGTRLTVV.

This chain uses TRBV7-9 with TRBJ2-7; maybe TRBD1 (6 bases). V lost 1 base, J lost 6 bases, and 13 bases lay in between. The CDR3 contains 14 residues. The V gene's germline CDR1 is SEHNR and CDR2 FQNEAQ (reference sequence). The CDR3: CASSLDRALLEQYF. The CDR3 bases are TGTGCCAGCAGCTTAGACAGGGCCCTCCTCGAGCAGTACTTC.

This clone was found a few times. This sequence joins TRBV6-5 and TRBJ1-1, with a tentative D call TRBD1 (6 bases). The CDR3 has 15 residues. The V and J ends lost 1 base and 0 bases respectively, with 9 bases between them. The germline V gene has CDR1 MNHEY and CDR2 SVGAGI. The CDR3 DNA reads TGTGCCAGCAGTTACTTCAGGGGAGTGAACACTGAAGCTTTCTTT. As protein: CASSYFRGVNTEAFF.

The chain uses TRBV19 and TRBJ2-3; 9 bases line up with TRBD1. After removal of 3 bases from V and 5 bases from J, the junction contained 6 bases not matched to a gene. Germline CDR1 LNHDA, CDR2 SQIVND (reference sequence). The CDR3 consists of 15 residues. The CDR3 reads CASSMRQGGGDTQYF. CDR3 DNA sequence: TGTGCCAGTAGTATGCGACAGGGGGGAGGAGATACGCAGTATTTT.

The V and J genes are TRBV5-6 and TRBJ2-1; TRBD1 might be the D (6 bases). Per the germline V gene, CDR1 is SGHDT and CDR2 is YYEEEE. Trimming shortened V by 2 bases and J by 7 bases, and 10 bases separated the two germline ends. This CDR3 comprises 13 residues. Written as DNA, the CDR3 is TGTGCCAGCAGCTTAGGGGGTCGAAATGAGCAGTTCTTC. This translates into CASSLGGRNEQFF. The full variable domain, its missing parts supplied by reference TRBV5-6 and TRBJ2-1, is DAGVTQSPTHLIKTRGQQVTLRCSPKSGHDTVSWYQQALGQGPQFIFQYYEEEERQRGNFPDRFSGHQFPNYSSELNVNALLLGDSALYLCASSLGGRNEQFFGPGTRLTVL.